One and the same sample provided the 3 T cell receptor beta chains below, sequenced in a study of blood T cell repertoires in COVID-19. The table came from immunoSEQ multiplex PCR; TCRdb's copy has only in-frame clones and leaves some out. The data hold 200,000 to 250,000 clones, with 88% observed a single time. Specimen: peripheral blood. The origin of the receptors is a man at least 80 years old with acute or convalescent COVID-19.

The genes are TRBV28 and TRBJ2-7, with 8 bases matching TRBD2. Germline V gene sequence: CDR1 MDHEN, CDR2 SYDVKM. The CDR3 length is 15 residues. Trimming removed 8 bases from V and 2 bases from J; junction bases left unmatched: 11. CDR3 residues: CASGMYSGIAYEQYF. The CDR3 coding sequence is TGTGCCAGCGGGATGTATAGCGGGATTGCCTACGAGCAGTACTTC.

This sequence joins TRBV7-9 and TRBJ1-2; maybe TRBD1 (6 bases). Trimming removed 5 bases at V and 6 bases at J, with 13 bases between. This CDR3 has 13 residues. Germline CDR1 and CDR2: SEHNR and FQNEAQ (reference sequence). The CDR3 reads CASSHPQGNGYTF. The CDR3 DNA sequence: TGTGCCAGCAGCCATCCTCAGGGGAATGGCTACACCTTC.

This sequence joins TRBV18 and TRBJ1-4; TRBD1 might be the D (5 bases). CDR1 is KGHSH, CDR2 LQKENI, per germline. CDR3 size: 15 residues. V lost 3 bases, J lost 0 bases, and 8 bases lay in between. This CDR3 reads CASSPQGTTNEKLFF. As DNA, the CDR3 is TGTGCCAGCTCACCCCAGGGTACAACTAATGAAAAACTGTTTTTT.